Listed here are 15 T cell receptor beta chains from one sample, sequenced in a study of T cell responses to AZD1222 COVID-19 vaccine. TCRdb keeps only in-frame clones here, not all; method: immunoSEQ multiplex PCR. The data contain around 100,000 clones, 70% to 90% of them singletons. The source material was peripheral blood, sampled 28 days after the second AZD1222 dose. These receptors originate from an adult who received the AZD1222 COVID-19 vaccine.

V gene TRBV19 combines with J gene TRBJ1-5; D perhaps matches TRBD1 (5 bases). Per the germline V gene, CDR1 is LNHDA and CDR2 is SQIVND (reference sequence). This CDR3 has 15 residues. With 3 bases removed from V and 3 bases from J, the gap between germline ends came to 12 bases. In DNA, the CDR3 is TGTGCCAGTAGTATTAGTTCGACAGTCAATCAGCCCCAGCATTTT. Encoded protein: CASSISSTVNQPQHF.

The rearrangement uses TRBV19 and TRBJ2-1, with 11 nucleotides matching TRBD2. There are 14 residues in the CDR3. The germline CDR1 and CDR2 sequences are LNHDA and SQIVND (reference sequence). Trimming cost V 9 bases and J 2 bases; bases outside gene matches: 3. The CDR3 DNA sequence: TGTGCCAGCGATAGCGGGAGGGCCTACAATGAGCAGTTCTTC. It is translated as CASDSGRAYNEQFF. Filled out from reference TRBV19 and TRBJ2-1, the complete variable domain reads DGGITQSPKYLFRKEGQNVTLSCEQNLNHDAMYWYRQDPGQGLRLIYYSQIVNDFQKGDIAEGYSVSREKKESFPLTVTSAQKNPTAFYLCASDSGRAYNEQFFGPGTRLTVL.

This chain uses TRBV4-2 with TRBJ1-2; 7 bases agree with TRBD1. The CDR3 has 16 amino acids. Germline V gene data show CDR1 as LGHNA and CDR2 as YNFKEQ. V trimming: 0 bases; J trimming: 0 bases; junction bases outside the gene matches: 4. The CDR3 DNA sequence: TGTGCCAGCAGCCAAGATTATGGGACAGCTAACTATGGCTACACCTTC. Its translation: CASSQDYGTANYGYTF.

V is TRBV10-2 and J is TRBJ1-5; 9 nucleotides agree with TRBD1. This CDR3 region has 15 residues. Germline CDR1 reads WSHSY; CDR2 reads SAAADI. Trimming at V came to 10 bases and at J to 1 base, leaving 8 bases not matched to a gene. CDR3 nucleotide sequence: TGCGCCACCGAAGAACAGGGGGCAAGCAATCAGCCCCAGCATTTT. This codes for CATEEQGASNQPQHF.

The genes are TRBV4-2 and TRBJ2-1, with 7 positions matching TRBD2. Germline-derived CDR1 and CDR2 are LGHNA and YNFKEQ. The CDR3 runs 15 residues. The V gene end was trimmed by 1 base and the J gene end by 4 bases; junction bases not matched to a gene: 4. The CDR3 sequence is CASSQGRGSYNEQFF. CDR3 coding DNA: TGTGCCAGCAGCCAAGGGCGCGGGAGTTACAATGAGCAGTTCTTC.

The J gene is TRBJ1-2, the V gene TRBV5-4; D perhaps matches TRBD1 (5 bases). CDR3 length equals 12 residues. V was pared by 4 bases and J by 13 bases, with 17 bases between. Germline V gene lookup returns CDR1 SGHNT and CDR2 YYREEE (reference sequence). The CDR3 loop reads CASSLTDSVSTF. For the CDR3, the DNA is TGTGCCAGCAGCCTTACTGACAGCGTATCCACCTTC.

The chain couples TRBV28 to TRBJ1-5; 9 bases map to TRBD1. The trim removed 5 bases at V and 6 bases at J, leaving 5 bases unmatched. This CDR3 region has 14 residues. From germline, CDR1 is MDHEN and CDR2 SYDVKM. DNA for the CDR3: TGTGCCAGCAGTAAACAGGGGGCTGTTCAGCCCCAGCATTTT. Translation gives CASSKQGAVQPQHF.

The CDR3 coding sequence is TGTGCCAGCAAGGGACAGGGGGCGCATACTGGTGGCTACACCTTC. Amino acid sequence: CASKGQGAHTGGYTF. J is TRBJ1-2 and V is TRBV28, with 12 bases identical to TRBD1. The CDR3 totals 15 residues. J lost 7 bases, V lost 7 bases, and 10 bases had no gene match. Germline V gives CDR1 MDHEN, CDR2 SYDVKM.

This rearrangement joins TRBV11-2 to TRBJ1-1; 9 bases are a match to TRBD1. Per the germline V gene, CDR1 is SGHAT and CDR2 is FQNNGV. J was trimmed by 6 bases and V by 5 bases; bases with no gene match: 13. The CDR3 spans 16 residues. CDR3 bases: TGTGCCAGCAGCGAAGGACTACAGGGGGCCGGGCCTGAAGCTTTCTTT. Its protein is CASSEGLQGAGPEAFF.

The chain has TRBV5-4 and TRBJ2-7; D uncertain. The V gene's germline CDR1 is SGHNT and CDR2 YYREEE (reference sequence). The CDR3 extends over 14 amino acids. Trimming shortened V by 4 bases and J by 2 bases, and 13 bases separated the two germline ends. This CDR3 is CASSNPGGPYEQYF. In DNA form, the CDR3 reads TGTGCCAGCAGCAACCCCGGCGGACCCTACGAGCAGTACTTC.

The rearrangement uses TRBV19 and TRBJ2-3; TRBD2 matches at 8 bases. The CDR3 runs to 14 residues. CDR1 is LNHDA, CDR2 SQIVND, per germline (reference sequence). V lost 7 bases to trimming and J lost 5 bases; unmatched junction nucleotides: 8. DNA for the CDR3: TGTGCCAGTAAAAAAGCGGGAGCCCTAGATACGCAGTATTTT. Translation: CASKKAGALDTQYF.

The V and J genes are TRBV3-1 (or the pseudogene TRBV3-2) and TRBJ1-3; TRBD1 is a possible D gene (5 bases). With 1 base removed from V and 5 bases from J, the gap between germline ends came to 9 bases. Germline V gene lookup returns CDR1 LGHDT and CDR2 YNNKEL (reference sequence). The CDR3 is made up of 14 amino acids. The CDR3 region is CASSQAGSRNTIYF. CDR3 DNA: TGTGCCAGCAGCCAAGCAGGGAGTAGAAACACCATATATTTT.

The rearrangement joins TRBV6-1 to TRBJ1-4, with D possibly TRBD1 on 6 matching bases. Germline CDR1 and CDR2: MNHNS and SASEGT. The CDR3 covers 14 residues. The ends were cut back, 2 bases at V and 8 bases at J, with 12 bases in the middle. Written as DNA, the CDR3 is TGTGCCAGCAGTGAACAGGGGTTCGTCGAAAAACTGTTTTTT. This encodes CASSEQGFVEKLFF.

The chain employs TRBV24-1 and TRBJ2-3, with 10 bases that match TRBD2. Germline CDR1 KGHDR, CDR2 SFDVKD. Trimming removed 4 bases from V and 0 bases from J; junction bases left unmatched: 3. The CDR3 is made up of 16 amino acids. The CDR3 bases are TGTGCCACCAGTGAGTGGACTAGCGGAAGCACAGATACGCAGTATTTT. As protein: CATSEWTSGSTDTQYF.

The chain joins TRBV6-5 to TRBJ1-6, with no clear D. Germline CDR1 is MNHEY and CDR2 is SVGAGI. This CDR3 region has 15 residues. V was trimmed by 0 bases and J by 4 bases, leaving 7 bases between them. The CDR3 sequence is CASSYSPQYNSPLHF. CDR3 DNA sequence: TGTGCCAGCAGTTACTCCCCACAGTATAATTCACCCCTCCACTTT.